These 16 T cell receptor beta chains came from one sample sequenced in a study of persistence of HIV-infected CD4 T cells. No cognate antigen is known for these TCRs. An overlapping HIV-1 Gag peptide pool stimulated these cells at about 0.94 ug/peptide/mL. Sorted nonresponding memory CD4+ T cells were CD40L-negative, CD69-negative, CD45RO-high. This was the immunoSEQ version 4 assay in survey mode. Libraries were prepared by immunoSEQ multiplex PCR; TCRdb keeps only in-frame clonotypes and omits some of them. The sample comprises about 36,000 clones, approximately 78% of which are singletons, and roughly 1% rests with the top ten. The sequences come from cultured CD4+ T cells from PBMCs, collected from a patient who received antiretroviral therapy. The receptors stem from an adult with HIV. The donor label of this sample is uncertain.

The V and J genes are TRBV15 and TRBJ1-3; D remains unclear. This CDR3 comprises 15 residues. Germline V gene sequence: CDR1 LNHNV, CDR2 YYDKDF (reference sequence). V shed 3 bases and J shed 0 bases, with 9 bases lying between them. CDR3 in amino acids: CATSRTDLSGNTIYF. The DNA of the CDR3 is TGTGCCACCAGCAGGACGGATCTCTCTGGAAACACCATATATTTT.

The V and J genes are TRBV5-8 and TRBJ1-5; 8 bases fit TRBD1. Germline trimming cut 5 bases from V and 2 bases from J; bases unmatched to any gene: 6. The germline gives CDR1 SGHTS, CDR2 YDEGEE. The CDR3 consists of 15 residues. DNA of the CDR3: TGTGCCAGCAGTCCGGGACAGGCCGGCAATCAGCCCCAGCATTTT. It codes for CASSPGQAGNQPQHF. The whole variable domain, remainder taken from reference TRBV5-8 and TRBJ1-5, is EAGVTQSPTHLIKTRGQQATLRCSPISGHTSVYWYQQALGLGLQFLLWYDEGEERNRGNFPPRFSGRQFPNYSSELNVNALELEDSALYLCASSPGQAGNQPQHFGDGTRLSIL.

This chain links TRBV30 with TRBJ2-1, with D hard to call. Germline lookup yields CDR1 GTSNPN and CDR2 SVGIG (reference sequence). V dropped 3 bases and J dropped 0 bases, with 9 bases sitting between them. The length of the CDR3 is 14 residues. This chain's CDR3 is CAWRSVSSYNEQFF. The DNA of the CDR3 is TGTGCCTGGAGATCGGTGAGCTCCTACAATGAGCAGTTCTTC.

This clone was counted a few times. The rearrangement uses TRBV6-5 and TRBJ1-5, with D perhaps TRBD1 (6 bases). Trimming removed 2 bases from V and 4 bases from J, with 6 bases in between. The length of the CDR3 is 13 residues. The germline V gene has CDR1 MNHEY and CDR2 SVGAGI. CDR3 in DNA: TGTGCCAGCAGTTACGACAGGAATCAGCCCCAGCATTTT. It is translated as CASSYDRNQPQHF.

Turning to this clone: One end of the junction is discordant with germline, which a read error may explain. The rearrangement links TRBV6-4 to TRBJ1-2; D remains ambiguous. This CDR3 has 14 residues. The germline CDR1 and CDR2 sequences are MRHNA and SNTAGT. The CDR3: CASSESEVNNGYTF. The CDR3 coding sequence is TGTGCCAGCAGTGAGTCGGAGGTTAACAATGGCTACACCTTC.

This clone turned up a few times. J is TRBJ1-3 and V is TRBV5-1; no firm D call. The CDR3 consists of 15 residues. Trimming removed 0 bases from V and 8 bases from J, with 15 bases in between. CDR1 is SGHRS, CDR2 YFSETQ, per germline. Written as DNA, the CDR3 is TGCGCCAGCAGCTTGGAGGCCAGGCACGTGGACACCATATATTTT. This translates into CASSLEARHVDTIYF.

The chain has TRBV2 and TRBJ2-5; TRBD1 is a possible D gene (5 bases). CDR1 is SNHLY, CDR2 FYNNEI, per germline. V was cut by 1 base and J by 1 base, with 13 bases left in between. The CDR3 is made up of 16 amino acids. In nucleotides, the CDR3 is TGTGCCAGCAGTGAAGGCTTGCAGGGCCCCCAAGAGACCCAGTACTTC. This codes for CASSEGLQGPQETQYF.

CDR3 nucleotide sequence: TGCAGTGCTCCCCACCCAGATACGCAGTATTTT. Protein product: CSAPHPDTQYF. The chain has TRBV20-1 and TRBJ2-3; D remains ambiguous. Germline V gene lookup returns CDR1 DFQATT and CDR2 SNEGSKA (reference sequence). The V end was cut by 5 bases, the J end by 4 bases, with 7 bases between. The CDR3 has 11 amino acids.

The chain couples TRBV2 to TRBJ1-5; D remains unclear. Germline CDR1 and CDR2: SNHLY and FYNNEI. Trimming cost V 6 bases and J 0 bases, with 24 bases left between them. CDR3 length: 19 residues. The DNA for the CDR3 is TGTGCCAGCAGGCGCGGCGGGCAGGCCGGATTATATAGCAATCAGCCCCAGCATTTT. This encodes CASRRGGQAGLYSNQPQHF.

This clone appeared a few times. This rearrangement joins TRBV30 to TRBJ1-1, with a tentative D call TRBD1 (6 bases). Germline loops: CDR1 GTSNPN, CDR2 SVGIG (reference sequence). The length of the CDR3 is 13 residues. Deletions cut 2 bases from V and 5 bases from J, with 12 bases between. CDR3 in DNA: TGTGCCTGGAGTCTTGACAGGAGGACTGAAGCTTTCTTT. It codes for CAWSLDRRTEAFF.

This rearrangement joins TRBV11-3 to TRBJ1-1; D remains unclear. The CDR3 runs to 13 residues. Germline V gene data show CDR1 as SGHNT and CDR2 as YENEEA. The V gene lost 4 bases and the J gene lost 1 base, with 7 bases spanning the gap. The CDR3 sequence is CASSSLGNTEAFF. As DNA, the CDR3 is TGTGCCAGCAGCTCCTTGGGGAACACTGAAGCTTTCTTT.

This clone has only one observation. The V and J genes are TRBV25-1 and TRBJ1-2; no reliable D call. The germline V and J ends were trimmed by 2 bases and 8 bases, with 15 bases remaining between them. Germline loops: CDR1 MGHDK, CDR2 SYGVNS. The CDR3 covers 14 residues. CDR3 sequence: CASSEGGPTRGYTF. As DNA, the CDR3 is TGTGCCAGCAGTGAAGGAGGACCGACTAGGGGCTACACCTTC.

The J gene is TRBJ2-7, the V gene TRBV25-1; D may be TRBD2 (5 bases). Trimming pared 1 base from V and 9 bases from J, leaving 7 bases between. Germline CDR1 MGHDK, CDR2 SYGVNS. The length of the CDR3 is 11 residues. The CDR3 reads CASSELGVQYV. CDR3 in DNA: TGTGCCAGCAGTGAATTGGGAGTGCAGTACGTC.

The chain has TRBV18 and TRBJ2-4; D might be TRBD1 or TRBD2, each matching 5 bases. Trimming shortened V by 3 bases and J by 9 bases, and 15 bases separated the two germline ends. The CDR3 is 14 amino acids. From germline, CDR1 is KGHSH and CDR2 LQKENI. CDR3 sequence reads: CASSPGTPSSIQYF. CDR3 bases: TGTGCCAGCTCACCCGGGACCCCGTCGAGCATTCAGTACTTC.

V usage is TRBV30 and J usage is TRBJ2-7, with 8 nucleotides matching TRBD2. This CDR3 has 14 residues. CDR1 GTSNPN and CDR2 SVGIG come from the germline V gene (reference sequence). J gave up 0 bases and V 4 bases, and 5 bases lay outside the gene matches. The CDR3 region is CAWNRGGTSYEQYF. CDR3 bases: TGTGCCTGGAATCGCGGGGGGACCTCCTACGAGCAGTACTTC. Together with reference TRBV30 and TRBJ2-7, the CDR3 gives the full variable domain: SQTIHQWPATLVQPVGSPLSLECTVEGTSNPNLYWYRQAAGRGLQLLFYSVGIGQISSEVPQNLSASRPQDRQFILSSKKLLLSDSGFYLCAWNRGGTSYEQYFGPGTRLTVT.

V gene TRBV9 combines with J gene TRBJ2-2; TRBD1 might be the D (6 bases). The CDR3 contains 15 residues. Germline V lookup: CDR1 SGDLS, CDR2 YYNGEE. Trimming shortened V by 4 bases and J by 0 bases, and 10 bases separated the two germline ends. The CDR3 reads CASSRWTANTGELFF. CDR3 DNA: TGTGCCAGCAGCCGATGGACAGCGAACACCGGGGAGCTGTTTTTT.